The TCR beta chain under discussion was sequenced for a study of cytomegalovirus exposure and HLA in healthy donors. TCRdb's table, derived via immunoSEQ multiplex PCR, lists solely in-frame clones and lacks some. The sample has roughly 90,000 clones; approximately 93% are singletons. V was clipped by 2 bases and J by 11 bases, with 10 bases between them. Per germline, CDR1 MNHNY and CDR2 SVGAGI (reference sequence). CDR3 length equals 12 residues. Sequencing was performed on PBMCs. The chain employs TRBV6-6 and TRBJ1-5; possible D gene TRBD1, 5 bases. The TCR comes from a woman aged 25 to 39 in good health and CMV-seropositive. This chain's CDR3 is CASSYRRGTQHF. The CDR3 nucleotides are TGTGCCAGCAGTTACCGTCGGGGGACCCAGCATTTT.